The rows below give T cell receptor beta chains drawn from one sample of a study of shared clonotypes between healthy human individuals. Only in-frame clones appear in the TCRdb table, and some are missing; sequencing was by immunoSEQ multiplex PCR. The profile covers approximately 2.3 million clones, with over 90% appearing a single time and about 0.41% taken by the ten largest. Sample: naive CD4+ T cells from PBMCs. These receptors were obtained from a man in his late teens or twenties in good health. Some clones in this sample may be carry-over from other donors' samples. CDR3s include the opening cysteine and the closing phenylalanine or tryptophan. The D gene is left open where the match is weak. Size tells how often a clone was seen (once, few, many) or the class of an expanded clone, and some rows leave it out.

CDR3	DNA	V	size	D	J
CATYKLAGDTYEQYF	TGTGCCACCTATAAGCTAGCGGGTGATACCTACGAGCAGTACTTC	TRBV5-8	.	TRBD2	TRBJ2-7
CASAPPNSEPQHF	TGTGCCAGTGCCCCTCCAAACTCGGAGCCCCAGCATTTT	TRBV7-2	.	.	TRBJ1-5
CASSVGRGYQETQYF	TGTGCCAGCAGTGTTGGGCGTGGGTACCAAGAGACCCAGTACTTC	TRBV25-1	.	.	TRBJ2-5
CACIAGYTDTQYF	TGTGCCTGTATTGCGGGGTACACAGATACGCAGTATTTT	TRBV30	.	.	TRBJ2-3
CAWSSLPPAATGGYF	TGTGCCTGGAGTTCCCTCCCCCCGGCCGCCACCGGGGGATACTTC	TRBV30	.	.	TRBJ2-5
CASSPTGTTHSNQPQHF	TGTGCCAGCAGTCCCACCGGGACAACCCATAGCAATCAGCCCCAGCATTTT	TRBV27	.	.	TRBJ1-5
CASSYGYRGAGNTIYF	TGTGCCAGCAGTTACGGTTACAGGGGAGCCGGAAACACCATATATTTT	TRBV6-6	.	TRBD1	TRBJ1-3
CATSSRAGGGPYEQYF	TGTGCCACCAGCTCTAGAGCGGGTGGAGGTCCGTACGAGCAGTACTTC	TRBV15	.	.	TRBJ2-7
CASSYMNSNQPQHF	TGTGCCAGCAGTTACATGAATAGCAATCAGCCCCAGCATTTT	TRBV6-6	.	.	TRBJ1-5
CASSVYPKTPSSGNTIYF	TGTGCCAGCAGCGTGTATCCAAAGACACCGAGCTCTGGAAACACCATATATTTT	TRBV9	.	.	TRBJ1-3
CASSWTPNTGELFF	TGCGCCAGCAGCTGGACCCCAAACACCGGGGAGCTGTTTTTT	TRBV5-1	.	.	TRBJ2-2
CASSIRQGAGNTEAFF	TGTGCCAGCAGCATCCGACAGGGGGCTGGGAACACTGAAGCTTTCTTT	TRBV28	.	TRBD1	TRBJ1-1
CASSLIHNEQFF	TGTGCCAGCAGCTTGATCCACAATGAGCAGTTCTTC	TRBV5-4	.	.	TRBJ2-1
CASSENPGGRGFLETQYF	TGTGCCAGCAGTGAAAATCCCGGCGGCCGGGGTTTTCTAGAGACCCAGTACTTC	TRBV6-1	.	.	TRBJ2-5
CATSRGIGQTYGYTF	TGTGCCACCAGCAGAGGCATTGGACAGACCTATGGCTACACCTTC	TRBV15	.	.	TRBJ1-2
CASSLVDSSTDTQYF	TGTGCCAGCAGCTTAGTGGACAGTTCAACAGATACGCAGTATTTT	TRBV7-2	.	.	TRBJ2-3
CAINYRDSLNEKLFF	TGTGCCATCAACTACCGGGACAGCCTTAATGAAAAACTGTTTTTT	TRBV10-3	once	TRBD1	TRBJ1-4
CASIRQLTTEAFF	TGTGCCAGCATCAGGCAATTGACCACTGAAGCTTTCTTT	TRBV2	.	.	TRBJ1-1
CASTPGTSGRSYNEQFF	TGCGCCAGCACCCCTGGGACTAGCGGGAGGTCCTACAATGAGCAGTTCTTC	TRBV5-1	.	TRBD2	TRBJ2-1
CASRQTNYGYTF	TGTGCCAGCAGACAGACTAACTATGGCTACACCTTC	TRBV6-5	.	.	TRBJ1-2
CASSLPVSSGNTIYF	TGTGCCAGCAGCTTGCCCGTAAGCTCTGGAAACACCATATATTTT	TRBV5-8	.	.	TRBJ1-3
CASSSVGHSYEQYF	TGTGCCAGCAGCTCCGTTGGTCACTCCTACGAGCAGTACTTC	TRBV7-6	.	.	TRBJ2-7
CASKPERRVANYGYTF	TGTGCCAGCAAGCCGGAAAGGAGGGTGGCCAACTATGGCTACACCTTC	TRBV2	.	.	TRBJ1-2
CSVSRAGNYGYTF	TGCAGCGTCTCCCGCGCAGGGAACTATGGCTACACCTTC	TRBV29-1	.	.	TRBJ1-2
CASQVTGGSYTF	TGTGCCAGCCAGGTGACAGGCGGTAGCTACACCTTC	TRBV6-1	.	.	TRBJ1-2
CASSLWYRGNYGYTF	TGTGCCAGCAGTTTGTGGTACAGGGGTAACTATGGCTACACCTTC	TRBV28	.	TRBD1	TRBJ1-2
CASSVLGLAGINEQFF	TGTGCCAGCAGCGTCCTAGGACTAGCGGGAATCAATGAGCAGTTCTTC	TRBV9	.	TRBD2	TRBJ2-1
CASSLEGRAGEAFF	TGCGCCAGCAGCTTGGAGGGTAGGGCTGGTGAAGCTTTCTTT	TRBV5-1	.	.	TRBJ1-1
CASSLRGTSYEQYF	TGTGCCAGCAGCTTGAGGGGGACCTCCTACGAGCAGTACTTC	TRBV5-6	.	.	TRBJ2-7
CASSLAPPNTEAFF	TGCGCCAGCAGCTTGGCCCCACCTAACACTGAAGCTTTCTTT	TRBV5-1	.	.	TRBJ1-1
CASSLGPALSYEQYF	TGTGCCAGCAGCTTAGGCCCGGCACTTTCCTACGAGCAGTACTTC	TRBV13	once	.	TRBJ2-7
CASGEAGGTDTQYF	TGCGCCAGCGGAGAAGCGGGAGGGACAGATACGCAGTATTTT	TRBV5-1	.	TRBD2	TRBJ2-3
CASSVSRGLHGDQYF	TGTGCCAGCAGCGTAAGCAGGGGGCTCCACGGAGACCAGTACTTC	TRBV9	once	TRBD1	TRBJ2-5
CASSPWRAAETQYF	TGTGCCAGCTCACCTTGGAGGGCTGCTGAGACCCAGTACTTC	TRBV18	.	.	TRBJ2-5
CASSSDRQSYNEQFF	TGTGCCAGCAGCTCCGACAGACAATCCTACAATGAGCAGTTCTTC	TRBV7-6	.	.	TRBJ2-1
CASSVGGASTDTQYF	TGTGCCAGCAGCGTCGGGGGGGCCAGCACAGATACGCAGTATTTT	TRBV7-3	.	TRBD2	TRBJ2-3
CASILGEGETQYF	TGCGCCAGCATCCTTGGGGAGGGTGAGACCCAGTACTTC	TRBV5-1	.	TRBD2	TRBJ2-5
CATQSGANEKLFF	TGTGCCACCCAATCGGGGGCTAATGAAAAACTGTTTTTT	TRBV28	.	.	TRBJ1-4
CASSDPPRGGDQETQYF	TGTGCCAGCAGTGACCCCCCGAGGGGGGGGGACCAAGAGACCCAGTACTTC	TRBV6-4	.	.	TRBJ2-5
CASSLGGRGKAFF	TGTGCCAGCAGCTTAGGGGGCAGGGGGAAAGCTTTCTTT	TRBV27	.	TRBD1	TRBJ1-1
CASKYQGQRRETQYF	TGTGCCAGCAAGTACCAGGGCCAACGGAGGGAGACCCAGTACTTC	TRBV5-4	.	.	TRBJ2-5
CASSYMASGANVLTF	TGTGCCAGCAGTTACATGGCCTCTGGGGCCAACGTCCTGACTTTC	TRBV6-7	.	.	TRBJ2-6
CANPYEQYF	TGCGCCAATCCCTACGAGCAGTACTTC	TRBV10-1	few	.	TRBJ2-7
CASSPNTGGAWYGYTF	TGTGCCAGCAGCCCAAATACAGGGGGCGCTTGGTATGGCTACACCTTC	TRBV7-6	once	TRBD1	TRBJ1-2
CASSPRQENTEAFF	TGCGCCAGCAGCCCGCGACAGGAAAACACTGAAGCTTTCTTT	TRBV5-1	.	.	TRBJ1-1
CASSYSGQGGNQPQHF	TGTGCCAGCAGTTACTCCGGACAGGGGGGCAATCAGCCCCAGCATTTT	TRBV6-6	.	TRBD1	TRBJ1-5
CASSSGLAGGLSGADTQYF	TGCGCCAGCAGTTCCGGACTAGCGGGAGGTTTATCAGGTGCAGATACGCAGTATTTT	TRBV5-1	.	TRBD2	TRBJ2-3
CASSKGVQTRLQETQYF	TGTGCCAGCAGCAAGGGGGTCCAGACGCGCTTACAAGAGACCCAGTACTTC	TRBV11-2	.	.	TRBJ2-5
CASRRTSGYEQYF	TGTGCCAGCAGGAGGACTAGCGGATACGAGCAGTACTTC	TRBV6-5	.	TRBD2	TRBJ2-7
CASSPIGRSQTFF	TGTGCCAGCTCACCCATCGGGAGGAGTCAAACGTTTTTT	TRBV18	.	.	TRBJ1-4
CASSLDGANQPQHF	TGCGCCAGCAGCTTGGACGGTGCCAATCAGCCCCAGCATTTT	TRBV5-1	.	.	TRBJ1-5
CASSRTGPNYGYTF	TGTGCCAGCAGTAGGACAGGGCCCAACTATGGCTACACCTTC	TRBV2	.	TRBD1	TRBJ1-2